Listed below are T cell receptor beta chains from one sample, sequenced in a study of CD8 T cells in ankylosing spondylitis. TCRdb passed the 5' RACE reads through MiXCR, listing each CDR3 protein once. The sample has about 250,000 distinct CDR3 sequences, roughly a quarter seen once. What was sequenced was blood, either unsorted or a sorted T cell fraction (not recorded which). These receptors were obtained from a male donor with ankylosing spondylitis or in good health (not recorded which). The CDR3 runs from the conserved cysteine through the conserved F or W. Only part of the rows carry a size: once, few, many, or a class if the clone is expanded.

clone size | J gene | V gene | CDR3 protein
many | TRBJ2-1 | TRBV15 | CATSRVGDSGFNEQFF
many | TRBJ1-1 | TRBV20-1 | CSARGGTGGTEAFF
few | TRBJ2-1 | TRBV7-2 | CASSYTSGSSYNEQFF
many | TRBJ2-5 | TRBV29-1 | CSVEWETGGQYF
NA | TRBJ2-3 | TRBV24-1 | CATSDPGGAADTQYF
NA | TRBJ1-4 | TRBV6-1 | CASSEAGTGNEKLFF
many | TRBJ2-5 | TRBV20-1 | CSARDPQYRGTQYF
many | TRBJ2-5 | TRBV20-1 | CSASTSTQGGYQETQYF
many | TRBJ1-1 | TRBV5-1 | CASQGTGEAFF
NA | TRBJ1-2 | TRBV20-1 | CSAGRLANYGYTF
many | TRBJ2-3 | TRBV20-1 | CSAPPGQGGYTQYF
NA | TRBJ2-3 | TRBV29-1 | CSVVSGRDTDTQYF
few | TRBJ2-3 | TRBV20-1 | CSASHPGDTQYF
few | TRBJ2-5 | TRBV6-1 | CAGGRGPQETQYF
few | TRBJ2-1 | TRBV12-3/TRBV12-4 | CASSLSGDTYNEQFF